Following are 18 T cell receptor beta chains from one sample sequenced in a study of blood T cell repertoires in COVID-19. Measured with immunoSEQ multiplex PCR; TCRdb has only the in-frame clones, and not every one. The sample carries more than 95,000 clones, less than 90% recorded once. Sequenced: peripheral blood. The receptors come from an elderly man with active or convalescent COVID-19.

The chain couples TRBV3-1 (or the pseudogene TRBV3-2) to TRBJ2-1, with 10 bases that match TRBD2. The CDR3 spans 17 residues. From germline, CDR1 is LGHDT and CDR2 YNNKEL (reference sequence). With 2 bases clipped from V and 7 bases from J, the junction kept 11 bases outside the gene matches. The DNA for the CDR3 is TGTGCCAGCAGCCAACCCAGACAGCGGGGGGGCCTGAATGAGCAGTTCTTC. Translation gives CASSQPRQRGGLNEQFF.

The J gene is TRBJ2-2, the V gene TRBV4-1, with D possibly being TRBD2 (5 bases). The CDR3 is made up of 15 amino acids. Trimming took 0 bases from V and 4 from J, leaving 9 bases between them. In germline, CDR1 is MGHRA, CDR2 YSYEKL. Written as DNA, the CDR3 is TGCGCCAGCAGCCAAGAGAAGCTAGCCACCGGGGAGCTGTTTTTT. Amino acids: CASSQEKLATGELFF.

The chain recombines TRBV18 with TRBJ2-7, with 12 bases fitting TRBD2. CDR1 is KGHSH and CDR2 is LQKENI in the germline V gene. V trimming: 3 bases; J trimming: 6 bases; junction bases outside the gene matches: 3. CDR3 size: 14 residues. This CDR3 reads CASSPLAGGIEQYF. The CDR3 DNA reads as TGTGCCAGCTCACCCCTAGCGGGAGGGATCGAGCAGTACTTC.

V usage is TRBV11-2 and J usage is TRBJ2-7; TRBD2 agrees at 10 bases. The trim removed 2 bases at V and 3 bases at J, leaving 4 bases unmatched. Germline-derived CDR1 and CDR2 are SGHAT and FQNNGV. The CDR3 has 15 residues. CDR3 protein: CASSLRLAGVYEQYF. CDR3 nucleotides: TGTGCCAGCAGCTTAAGGCTAGCGGGGGTCTACGAGCAGTACTTC.

This clone was observed a few times. The chain couples TRBV28 to TRBJ1-2; 7 positions match TRBD1. In germline, CDR1 is MDHEN, CDR2 SYDVKM. V trimming: 6 bases; J trimming: 4 bases; junction bases outside the gene matches: 5. The CDR3 is 13 residues long. DNA of the CDR3: TGTGCCAGCAGCTCGGGACAGTTCTATGGCTACACCTTC. Protein sequence: CASSSGQFYGYTF.

This chain links TRBV7-8 with TRBJ1-2; D possibly corresponds to TRBD1 (5 bases). The CDR3 is 17 amino acids. V was cut by 4 bases and J by 0 bases, with 18 bases left in between. From germline, CDR1 is SGHVS and CDR2 FQNEAQ. In DNA form, the CDR3 reads TGTGCCAGCAGCTCTCAACGGCGGGGGAGGGCTAACTATGGCTACACCTTC. It is translated as CASSSQRRGRANYGYTF.

The chain has TRBV4-2 and TRBJ2-5; 12 bases map to TRBD2. CDR1 is LGHNA, CDR2 YNFKEQ, per germline. V was clipped by 5 bases and J by 2 bases; unmatched bases: 3. The CDR3 totals 15 residues. This CDR3 is CASSDTSGGQETQYF. In nucleotides, the CDR3 is TGTGCCAGCAGCGATACTAGCGGGGGGCAAGAGACCCAGTACTTC.

This clone was recorded a few times. This chain links TRBV13 with TRBJ1-1; D gene uncertain. The CDR3 loop spans 15 amino acids. Deletions cut 0 bases from V and 1 base from J, with 9 bases between. Germline V gene sequence: CDR1 PRHDT, CDR2 FYEKMQ (reference sequence). The CDR3 bases are TGTGCCAGCAGCTTAGGCCTGGGGAGGAACACTGAAGCTTTCTTT. Its translation is CASSLGLGRNTEAFF.

This chain links TRBV27 with TRBJ1-1, with D possibly being TRBD1 (5 bases). Trimming removed 0 bases at V and 9 bases at J, with 20 bases between. The CDR3 runs 16 residues. In germline, CDR1 is MNHEY, CDR2 SMNVEV (reference sequence). CDR3 in DNA: TGTGCCAGCAGTTTATCGGTGGGGGGAAGGGCAATAAAAGCTTTCTTT. This translates into CASSLSVGGRAIKAFF.

The rearrangement links TRBV4-2 to TRBJ2-7, with 14 bases fitting TRBD2. The V gene end was trimmed by 4 bases and the J gene end by 7 bases; junction bases not matched to a gene: 9. Looked up from germline, CDR1 is LGHNA and CDR2 is YNFKEQ. This CDR3 is 16 amino acids long. CDR3 sequence: CASSPGLAGGSHEQYF. CDR3 DNA sequence: TGTGCCAGCAGCCCTGGACTAGCGGGAGGTTCACATGAGCAGTACTTC.

This clone is a singleton in its sample. V usage is TRBV18 and J usage is TRBJ1-5, with TRBD1 as a possible D gene (5 bases). With 0 bases removed from V and 5 bases from J, the gap between germline ends came to 8 bases. The germline V gene has CDR1 KGHSH and CDR2 LQKENI. The CDR3 covers 14 residues. The CDR3, as DNA: TGTGCCAGCTCACCACCAGGGGTAGATCAGCCCCAGCATTTT. Translating it yields CASSPPGVDQPQHF.

This clone was counted only a few times. The chain joins TRBV9 to TRBJ1-1; D unresolved. The germline V gene has CDR1 SGDLS and CDR2 YYNGEE. Trimming left V 0 bases short and J 3 bases short, with 9 bases between. This CDR3 comprises 14 residues. For the CDR3, the DNA is TGTGCCAGCAGCGTAGGTCCAGGTGACACTGAAGCTTTCTTT. It specifies CASSVGPGDTEAFF.

The chain has TRBV9 and TRBJ1-4, with unresolved D. Germline-derived CDR1 and CDR2 are SGDLS and YYNGEE. The CDR3 runs 15 residues. V was cut by 3 bases and J by 5 bases, with 14 bases left in between. The CDR3 loop reads CASSAGSLSNEKLFF. In nucleotides, the CDR3 is TGTGCCAGCAGCGCCGGGTCCCTGAGCAATGAAAAACTGTTTTTT.

CDR3 bases: TGTGCCAGCAGTTCCTCCTCTACGGGACAGTGGAACTATGGCTACACCTTC. This codes for CASSSSSTGQWNYGYTF. V is TRBV28 and J is TRBJ1-2, with TRBD1 matching over 7 bases. CDR1 MDHEN and CDR2 SYDVKM come from the germline V gene. This CDR3 is 17 amino acids long. The V segment lost 4 bases and the J segment 2 bases; nucleotides outside the gene matches: 13.

The V gene is TRBV21-1, the J gene TRBJ2-7; the D call TRBD2 from the table was never checked on the DNA. TRBV21-1 is shown as a pseudogene. The CDR3 runs to 15 residues. The CDR3 coding sequence is TGTGCCAGCAGCAACGGGACTAGCTCGAACTACGAGCAGTACTTC. This translates into CASSNGTSSNYEQYF.

The chain combines TRBV6-5 with TRBJ1-1; TRBD1 aligns across 12 bases. This CDR3 has 16 amino acids. V was pared by 2 bases and J by 3 bases, with 4 bases of the junction left unmatched. Germline V CDR1 and CDR2: MNHEY, SVGAGI. This CDR3 is CASSYGTGGADTEAFF. DNA of the CDR3: TGTGCCAGCAGTTACGGGACAGGGGGCGCGGACACTGAAGCTTTCTTT.

The chain combines TRBV29-1 with TRBJ1-1; the D gene is possibly TRBD1 (5 bases). Trimming removed 3 bases at V and 6 bases at J, with 11 bases between. The CDR3 totals 12 residues. In germline, CDR1 is SQVTM, CDR2 ANQGSEA. CDR3 nucleotides: TGCAGCGTTGAGAGAGGACAACCTGAAGCTTTCTTT. Its protein is CSVERGQPEAFF.

This clone has a single count. The J gene is TRBJ2-7, the V gene TRBV18; 12 bases match TRBD1. This CDR3 has 18 residues. Germline CDR1 reads KGHSH; CDR2 reads LQKENI. The V segment lost 3 bases and the J segment 6 bases; nucleotides outside the gene matches: 15. The CDR3 sequence is CASSPTLGTGGKTVEQYF. The CDR3 DNA sequence: TGTGCCAGCTCACCGACCCTTGGGACAGGGGGCAAGACGGTCGAGCAGTACTTC.